The 26 T cell receptor beta chains below all came from one sample that was sequenced in a study of cytomegalovirus exposure and HLA in healthy donors. The PCR had 60 Vbeta and 13 Jbeta primers. The data were produced by immunoSEQ multiplex PCR, yet TCRdb's version contains in-frame clones alone and is incomplete. The profile covers 150,000 to 200,000 clones, with 65% to 85% appearing a single time and more than 2% taken by the ten largest. Material: PBMCs. The receptors come from a man in his sixties in good health and CMV-seronegative.

This clone was detected a few times. The rearrangement uses TRBV4-1 and TRBJ2-7; D perhaps matches TRBD1 (6 bases). The V end was cut by 0 bases, the J end by 4 bases, with 13 bases between. The CDR3 consists of 15 residues. Germline values: CDR1 MGHRA, CDR2 YSYEKL. This CDR3 is CASSQERQAGYEQYF. DNA for the CDR3: TGCGCCAGCAGCCAAGAGAGACAGGCCGGATACGAGCAGTACTTC.

The gene calls are TRBV5-1 and TRBJ2-5; 7 nucleotides line up with TRBD1. With 4 bases clipped from V and 2 bases from J, the junction kept 5 bases outside the gene matches. This CDR3 is built from 14 residues. The germline CDR1 and CDR2 sequences are SGHRS and YFSETQ. The CDR3 spells CASSAGTAQETQYF. The DNA of the CDR3 is TGCGCCAGCAGCGCCGGGACAGCTCAAGAGACCCAGTACTTC.

The gene calls are TRBV6-5 and TRBJ1-1; no firm D call. Germline-derived CDR1 and CDR2 are MNHEY and SVGAGI. V was cut by 8 bases and J by 4 bases, with 11 bases left in between. The CDR3 is made up of 12 amino acids. The CDR3 nucleotides are TGTGCCAGCGGTTCGAGGGTCACTGAAGCTTTCTTT. Amino acids: CASGSRVTEAFF.

As for this clone: At one end, the junction sequence differs from germline, possibly due to a read error. The V gene is TRBV2, the J gene TRBJ1-2; possible D gene TRBD1, 6 bases. Germline CDR1 SNHLY, CDR2 FYNNEI. CDR3 length: 12 residues. The CDR3 region has the DNA TGTGCCAGCAGTGAAGCTCGGGGGGGCTACCCCTTC. It specifies CASSEARGGYPF.

This clone was seen more than once but under ten times. The V gene is TRBV19, the J gene TRBJ2-5; 7 bases fit TRBD2. Germline CDR1 and CDR2: LNHDA and SQIVND (reference sequence). Unmatched junction bases numbered 8, after V lost 4 bases and J lost 3 bases. The CDR3 is 15 residues long. CDR3 sequence (DNA): TGTGCCAGTAGTAGGCCCTCCGGGACTAAAGAGACCCAGTACTTC. Amino acid sequence: CASSRPSGTKETQYF.

The V gene is TRBV10-3, the J gene TRBJ2-7, with 8 bases that match TRBD2. This CDR3 is built from 16 residues. The germline V gene has CDR1 ENHRY and CDR2 SYGVKD. Losses at the gene ends were 1 base for V and 0 bases for J; bases not matched to a gene: 5. CDR3 sequence: CAISEWAAGDSYEQYF. The CDR3 nucleotides read TGTGCCATCAGTGAGTGGGCAGCGGGAGACTCCTACGAGCAGTACTTC.

The chain employs TRBV6-1 and TRBJ2-1; TRBD2 aligns across 9 bases. CDR3 length equals 14 residues. V shed 4 bases, J shed 8 bases, and the junction held 6 bases outside the gene matches. Germline CDR1 reads MNHNS; CDR2 reads SASEGT. DNA for the CDR3: TGTGCCAGCAGTGCGGCGGGAGGGCCCGATGAGCAGTTCTTC. It translates to CASSAAGGPDEQFF.

The chain links TRBV27 to TRBJ2-7; the D gene is possibly TRBD1 (5 bases). V lost 6 bases and J 9 bases, leaving 15 bases between the germline ends. The germline V gene encodes CDR1 MNHEY and CDR2 SMNVEV (reference sequence). The CDR3 is 12 residues long. The CDR3 loop is CASRSRVSVQYF. The CDR3, as DNA: TGTGCCAGCAGATCCAGGGTATCAGTGCAGTACTTC.

The chain employs TRBV13 and TRBJ2-3, with D possibly matching TRBD2 (7 bases). The CDR3 length is 15 residues. V was cut by 2 bases and J by 6 bases, with 15 bases left in between. Germline lookup yields CDR1 PRHDT and CDR2 FYEKMQ (reference sequence). The CDR3 DNA reads TGTGCCAGCAGCTTAAGGGGGGGGCCGCGCGATACGCAGTATTTT. Its protein is CASSLRGGPRDTQYF.

This chain links TRBV2 with TRBJ2-7, with TRBD1 as a possible D gene (5 bases). From germline, CDR1 is SNHLY and CDR2 FYNNEI. The CDR3 is 13 residues long. Trimming cost V 6 bases and J 3 bases, with 12 bases left between them. The CDR3 nucleotides read TGTGCCAGCAGGTGGGGCTGGAGCTACGAGCAGTACTTC. It specifies CASRWGWSYEQYF.

This clone was observed a few times. J is TRBJ2-7 and V is TRBV2; TRBD1 aligns across 7 bases. Germline trimming cut 6 bases from V and 0 bases from J; bases unmatched to any gene: 5. CDR1 is SNHLY and CDR2 is FYNNEI in the germline V gene. This CDR3 is built from 14 residues. CDR3 bases: TGTGCCAGCAGGGCAGGGGGAAACTCCTACGAGCAGTACTTC. It encodes CASRAGGNSYEQYF.

The genes are TRBV7-6 and TRBJ2-1; a weak D match, TRBD2 (6 bases). Trimming shortened V by 4 bases and J by 3 bases, and 19 bases separated the two germline ends. The CDR3 extends over 17 amino acids. Germline loops: CDR1 SGHVS, CDR2 FNYEAQ. CDR3 amino acids: CASSSRVLAPLYNEQFF. The CDR3 nucleotides are TGTGCCAGCAGCTCCCGTGTGCTAGCGCCTCTCTACAATGAGCAGTTCTTC.

The rearrangement joins TRBV6-1 to TRBJ1-1; 10 positions match TRBD1. The V gene end was trimmed by 4 bases and the J gene end by 4 bases; junction bases not matched to a gene: 9. The CDR3 runs to 16 residues. CDR1 is MNHNS, CDR2 SASEGT, per germline. CDR3 bases: TGTGCCAGCAGTGTTAAGACAGGGGGCTCTGGCACTGAAGCTTTCTTT. Amino acid sequence: CASSVKTGGSGTEAFF.

The V gene is TRBV27, the J gene TRBJ1-1; 7 positions match TRBD1. Losses at the gene ends were 6 bases for V and 1 base for J; bases not matched to a gene: 5. This CDR3 comprises 14 residues. The germline CDR1 and CDR2 sequences are MNHEY and SMNVEV (reference sequence). The CDR3 DNA reads as TGTGCCAGCAGCCGGGGACAGACGAACACTGAAGCTTTCTTT. Protein: CASSRGQTNTEAFF.

This clone was seen a single time. This chain joins TRBV16 and TRBJ2-7; 9 bases are shared with TRBD1. The CDR3 has 14 amino acids. J lost 3 bases, V lost 2 bases, and 2 bases had no gene match. Germline values: CDR1 KGHSY, CDR2 FQNENV. CDR3 DNA: TGTGCCAGCAGCCAAGGGACAGGGAGCTACGAGCAGTACTTC. Translating gives CASSQGTGSYEQYF.

This clone was recorded once. Here the CDR3 reads CASSAPETGITEAFF. Written as DNA, the CDR3 is TGTGCCAGCAGTGCCCCCGAAACAGGGATCACTGAAGCTTTCTTT. The chain carries TRBV25-1 and TRBJ1-1; D perhaps matches TRBD1 (6 bases). V lost 4 bases, J lost 4 bases, and 16 bases lay in between. The CDR3 length is 15 residues. Germline V lookup: CDR1 MGHDK, CDR2 SYGVNS.

The V and J genes are TRBV5-5 and TRBJ1-1; 10 positions agree with TRBD1. The CDR3 loop spans 17 amino acids. CDR1 and CDR2 (germline): SGHKS, YYEKEE (reference sequence). J lost 6 bases, V lost 4 bases, and 15 bases had no gene match. The CDR3 loop is CASSQRTGGSGTPEAFF. In DNA, the CDR3 is TGTGCCAGCAGCCAGAGGACAGGGGGGTCTGGTACTCCTGAAGCTTTCTTT.

The chain combines TRBV5-1 with TRBJ2-5, with 7 bases that match TRBD1. CDR1 SGHRS and CDR2 YFSETQ come from the germline V gene. V lost 4 bases to trimming and J lost 4 bases; unmatched junction nucleotides: 4. The CDR3 runs 13 residues. CDR3 protein: CASSAGGTETQYF. The CDR3 DNA reads as TGCGCCAGCAGCGCAGGGGGTACAGAGACCCAGTACTTC.

This clone has just a few counts. One end of the junction is discordant with germline, which a read error may explain. The CDR3 protein is CASSAGPGGGYPF. The CDR3 region has the DNA TGTGCCAGCAGTGCAGGACCCGGAGGTGGCTACCCCTTC. This sequence joins TRBV6-1 and TRBJ1-2; D is uncertain. The germline CDR1 and CDR2 sequences are MNHNS and SASEGT. This CDR3 spans 13 amino acids.

This clone appeared a few times. The V gene is TRBV7-9, the J gene TRBJ1-3; D perhaps matches TRBD1 (5 bases). In germline, CDR1 is SEHNR, CDR2 FQNEAQ (reference sequence). V was clipped by 1 base and J by 0 bases, with 10 bases between them. The CDR3 contains 16 residues. The CDR3 bases are TGTGCCAGCAGCTTAGAAACAGGTGCCTCTGGAAACACCATATATTTT. Translated, it gives CASSLETGASGNTIYF.

The chain is built from TRBV4-3 and TRBJ1-1, with D maybe TRBD1 (5 bases). V was trimmed by 3 bases and J by 5 bases, leaving 16 bases between them. This CDR3 region has 15 residues. The germline CDR1 and CDR2 sequences are LGHNA and YSLEER. The CDR3 bases are TGCGCCAGCAGCCATGGTTCAGGGCTGGGGACTGAAGCTTTCTTT. It translates to CASSHGSGLGTEAFF.

The V gene is TRBV5-4, the J gene TRBJ2-3; tentative D call: TRBD2 (7 bases). Germline CDR1 is SGHNT and CDR2 is YYREEE (reference sequence). The V gene lost 3 bases and the J gene lost 7 bases, with 27 bases spanning the gap. This CDR3 contains 18 residues. CDR3 bases: TGTGCCAGCAGCTCCGGGAAATACGGGGGCCGGGGGGACAATACGCAGTATTTT. It is translated as CASSSGKYGGRGDNTQYF.

The V and J genes are TRBV28 and TRBJ2-3; TRBD1 matches 10 bases. The CDR3 has 16 residues. CDR1 MDHEN and CDR2 SYDVKM come from the germline V gene. Trimming took 5 bases from V and 3 from J; bases not matched to a gene: 8. The CDR3 reads CASSTRTGGGTDTQYF. DNA for the CDR3: TGTGCCAGCAGTACCCGGACAGGGGGTGGGACAGATACGCAGTATTTT. Supplemented by reference TRBV28 and TRBJ2-3, the full variable domain reads DVKVTQSSRYLVKRTGEKVFLECVQDMDHENMFWYRQDPGLGLRLIYFSYDVKMKEKGDIPEGYSVSREKKERFSLILESASTNQTSMYLCASSTRTGGGTDTQYFGPGTRLTVL.

The chain recombines TRBV5-1 with TRBJ2-1; D is perhaps TRBD1 (8 bases). V lost 4 bases and J lost 6, with 14 bases in between. The CDR3 extends over 14 amino acids. CDR1 is SGHRS, CDR2 YFSETQ, per germline. The CDR3 bases are TGCGCCAGCAGCCCGGACAGGGAGGGCAATGAGCAGTTCTTC. As protein: CASSPDREGNEQFF. The complete variable domain, with remaining parts taken from reference TRBV5-1 and TRBJ2-1, reads KAGVTQTPRYLIKTRGQQVTLSCSPISGHRSVSWYQQTPGQGLQFLFEYFSETQRNKGNFPGRFSGRQFSNSRSEMNVSTLELGDSALYLCASSPDREGNEQFFGPGTRLTVL.

The rearrangement links TRBV4-2 to TRBJ2-7; 9 nucleotides line up with TRBD2. Germline CDR1 and CDR2: LGHNA and YNFKEQ. The CDR3 runs to 16 residues. The trim removed 1 base at V and 3 bases at J, leaving 7 bases unmatched. The CDR3 loop reads CASSQVRLAGNYEQYF. In nucleotides, the CDR3 is TGTGCCAGCAGCCAAGTTCGGCTAGCGGGGAACTACGAGCAGTACTTC.

The chain employs TRBV27 and TRBJ2-3; a weak D match, TRBD2 (5 bases). CDR1 and CDR2 from the germline V gene are MNHEY and SMNVEV (reference sequence). CDR3 length: 15 residues. Trimming left V 5 bases short and J 2 bases short, with 14 bases between. The CDR3 loop is CASSPSLANTDTQYF. The CDR3 bases are TGTGCCAGCAGTCCCAGCCTAGCCAACACAGATACGCAGTATTTT.